The 26 T cell receptor beta chains reported below all come from one sample, sequenced in a study of OX40 agonist ivuxolimab in advanced cancers. Assay used: immunoSEQ multiplex PCR; TCRdb lists only in-frame clones, some missing. The table shows nearly 110,000 clones, with around 93% occurring only once. Source: CD4+ or CD8+ T cells sorted from blood, taken in a trial of the OX40 agonist ivuxolimab. These TCRs come from an adult with an advanced solid tumor such as melanoma, head and neck, liver or kidney cancer.

The genes are TRBV14 and TRBJ2-1; D might be TRBD1 or TRBD2, each matching 5 bases. V lost 5 bases to trimming and J lost 7 bases, with 15 bases between them. Germline V gene data show CDR1 as SGHDN and CDR2 as FVKESK. The CDR3 covers 14 residues. CDR3 nucleotides: TGTGCCAGCAGCGCCCGGGGCATTGGAAATGAGCAGTTCTTC. This encodes CASSARGIGNEQFF. The whole variable domain, filled in from reference TRBV14 and TRBJ2-1, reads EAGVTQFPSHSVIEKGQTVTLRCDPISGHDNLYWYRRVMGKEIKFLLHFVKESKQDESGMPNNRFLAERTGGTYSTLKVQPAELEDSGVYFCASSARGIGNEQFFGPGTRLTVL.

The rearrangement links TRBV6-1 to TRBJ1-2; D gene uncertain. The CDR3 has 14 residues. Deletions cut 2 bases from V and 4 bases from J, with 11 bases between. The germline V gene encodes CDR1 MNHNS and CDR2 SASEGT. The CDR3 sequence: CASSESPGVYGYTF. CDR3 in DNA: TGTGCCAGCAGTGAATCACCAGGTGTCTATGGCTACACCTTC.

The V call is TRBV9, the J call TRBJ2-1; D might be TRBD2 (5 bases). Germline V gene lookup returns CDR1 SGDLS and CDR2 YYNGEE. Trimming stripped 3 bases from V and 8 bases from J, with 9 bases between. This CDR3 is 12 amino acids long. This CDR3 reads CASSGGPHEQFF. CDR3 DNA sequence: TGTGCCAGCAGCGGAGGGCCTCATGAGCAGTTCTTC.

The chain has TRBV6-6 and TRBJ2-7, with D uncertain. The germline V and J ends were trimmed by 4 bases and 1 base, with 8 bases remaining between them. CDR1 and CDR2 from the germline V gene are MNHNY and SVGAGI (reference sequence). The CDR3 extends over 13 amino acids. The CDR3 sequence: CASSSLKSYEQYF. CDR3 in DNA: TGTGCCAGCAGTTCCCTCAAATCCTACGAGCAGTACTTC.

The chain employs TRBV27 and TRBJ1-1, with TRBD1 matching over 7 bases. The CDR3 sequence is 13 residues long. J was trimmed by 8 bases and V by 3 bases; bases with no gene match: 6. Per germline, CDR1 MNHEY and CDR2 SMNVEV (reference sequence). The CDR3 DNA is TGTGCCAGCAGTTTGGGGACAGCGGAAGAAGCTTTCTTT. This encodes CASSLGTAEEAFF.

The rearrangement joins TRBV7-3 to TRBJ1-5; 9 bases map to TRBD1. V lost 3 bases to trimming and J lost 7 bases; unmatched junction nucleotides: 1. CDR1 is SGHTA and CDR2 is FQGTGA in the germline V gene. The CDR3 extends over 13 amino acids. CDR3 in DNA: TGTGCCAGCAGCTTGGACAGGGGACAGCCCCAGCATTTT. It translates to CASSLDRGQPQHF.

The table lists this clone with a count of one. The gene calls are TRBV10-2 and TRBJ2-3; 10 bases are shared with TRBD2. This CDR3 has 14 residues. Trimming cost V 6 bases and J 1 base; bases outside gene matches: 1. Germline V lookup: CDR1 WSHSY, CDR2 SAAADI. The DNA for the CDR3 is TGCGCCAGCAGGACTAGCGGGCGCACAGATACGCAGTATTTT. Translating it yields CASRTSGRTDTQYF.

The V gene is TRBV15, the J gene TRBJ2-1, with TRBD1 identical over 9 bases. The CDR3 is 18 amino acids. The J segment lost 2 bases and the V segment lost 0 bases, leaving 8 bases of the junction unmatched. The germline V gene has CDR1 LNHNV and CDR2 YYDKDF (reference sequence). CDR3 residues: CATSRDDLRDRAYNEQFF. The CDR3 DNA is TGTGCCACCAGCAGAGATGACCTAAGGGACAGGGCCTACAATGAGCAGTTCTTC.

This clone has only one observation. The rearrangement links TRBV19 to TRBJ2-3, with 11 positions matching TRBD2. Unmatched junction bases numbered 5, after V lost 4 bases and J lost 5 bases. CDR1 is LNHDA and CDR2 is SQIVND in the germline V gene (reference sequence). The CDR3 consists of 15 residues. The CDR3 DNA reads as TGTGCCAGTAGTACACTAGCGGGAGTCGTAGATACGCAGTATTTT. This gives the protein CASSTLAGVVDTQYF.

The chain has TRBV27 and TRBJ2-3; TRBD1 might be the D (5 bases). Trimming stripped 6 bases from V and 7 bases from J, with 11 bases between. The germline V gene has CDR1 MNHEY and CDR2 SMNVEV (reference sequence). The CDR3 has 12 amino acids. The CDR3 region is CASRTQGHTQYF. Written as DNA, the CDR3 is TGTGCCAGCAGGACGCAGGGTCATACGCAGTATTTT.

The J gene is TRBJ1-1, the V gene TRBV18; no clear D gene. The CDR3 is made up of 12 amino acids. The germline gives CDR1 KGHSH, CDR2 LQKENI. The ends were cut back, 6 bases at V and 1 base at J, with 6 bases in the middle. DNA of the CDR3: TGTGCCAGCTCTAGGGCGAACACTGAAGCTTTCTTT. This codes for CASSRANTEAFF.

V gene TRBV28 combines with J gene TRBJ2-1, with D unresolved. With 5 bases removed from V and 6 bases from J, the gap between germline ends came to 2 bases. This CDR3 has 10 amino acids. Per germline, CDR1 MDHEN and CDR2 SYDVKM. This chain's CDR3 is CASSLNEQFF. Here the CDR3 DNA reads TGTGCCAGCAGTCTCAATGAGCAGTTCTTC.

Concerning this clone: This same CDR3 is encoded by further DNA sequences in the sample. This rearrangement joins TRBV9 to TRBJ2-2; TRBD1 matches 8 bases. This CDR3 is built from 16 residues. V gave up 2 bases and J gave up 5 bases; unmatched junction bases: 8. Looked up from germline, CDR1 is SGDLS and CDR2 is YYNGEE. The CDR3 bases are TGTGCCAGCAGCGTCGGGGGACAGGTAATGACCGGGGAGCTGTTTTTT. Encoded protein: CASSVGGQVMTGELFF. The full variable domain, in which reference TRBV9 and TRBJ2-2 provide the parts outside the CDR3, is DSGVTQTPKHLITATGQRVTLRCSPRSGDLSVYWYQQSLDQGLQFLIQYYNGEERAKGNILERFSAQQFPDLHSELNLSSLELGDSALYFCASSVGGQVMTGELFFGEGSRLTVL.

This chain links TRBV15 with TRBJ2-7; 7 bases line up with TRBD1. Losses at the gene ends were 3 bases for V and 2 bases for J; bases not matched to a gene: 4. This CDR3 region has 14 residues. Germline CDR1 reads LNHNV; CDR2 reads YYDKDF (reference sequence). CDR3 residues: CATSRDRLTYEQYF. The CDR3 DNA reads TGTGCCACCAGCAGGGACAGGCTGACCTACGAGCAGTACTTC.

V usage is TRBV27 and J usage is TRBJ2-1, with 9 bases lining up with TRBD1. Germline trimming cut 6 bases from V and 3 bases from J; bases unmatched to any gene: 6. The CDR3 loop spans 15 amino acids. Germline lookup yields CDR1 MNHEY and CDR2 SMNVEV (reference sequence). CDR3 in DNA: TGTGCCAGCAGAAGGAGGGACAGGGACTACAATGAGCAGTTCTTC. Translated, it gives CASRRRDRDYNEQFF.

This clone was picked up one time. J is TRBJ2-4 and V is TRBV7-3, with D possibly being TRBD2 (6 bases). The CDR3 consists of 15 residues. CDR1 and CDR2 from the germline V gene are SGHTA and FQGTGA. V was pared by 3 bases and J by 8 bases, with 17 bases between. The chain's CDR3 is CASSFRLSGQDIQYF. The CDR3 DNA is TGTGCCAGCAGCTTCCGCCTCAGCGGGCAGGACATTCAGTACTTC.

This clone showed up just once. The V gene is TRBV11-2, the J gene TRBJ2-7; possibly TRBD1 for D (5 bases). The germline gives CDR1 SGHAT, CDR2 FQNNGV. V lost 4 bases and J lost 2, with 18 bases in between. The length of the CDR3 is 16 residues. The CDR3 nucleotides read TGTGCCAGCAGCTCTACCCGGGCCTTGGGGCCCTACGAGCAGTACTTC. Translating gives CASSSTRALGPYEQYF.

The CDR3 loop is CASSVQGNGAYEQYF. The CDR3 nucleotides read TGTGCCAGCAGCGTACAGGGGAACGGAGCCTACGAGCAGTACTTC. The rearrangement links TRBV9 to TRBJ2-7, with TRBD1 as a possible D gene (6 bases). From germline, CDR1 is SGDLS and CDR2 YYNGEE. The length of the CDR3 is 15 residues. Trimming left V 1 base short and J 2 bases short, with 13 bases between.

The J gene is TRBJ2-1, the V gene TRBV28; 7 bases are a match to TRBD1. J lost 4 bases, V lost 4 bases, and 7 bases had no gene match. The CDR3 covers 15 residues. The germline CDR1 and CDR2 sequences are MDHEN and SYDVKM. The CDR3 protein is CASSWGQIQYNEQFF. The CDR3 DNA follows: TGTGCCAGCAGTTGGGGACAGATTCAATACAATGAGCAGTTCTTC.

The rearrangement joins TRBV28 to TRBJ2-5; 7 bases align to TRBD1. V lost 6 bases to trimming and J lost 3 bases; unmatched junction nucleotides: 7. The CDR3 consists of 14 residues. The germline CDR1 and CDR2 sequences are MDHEN and SYDVKM. CDR3 DNA: TGTGCCAGCAGGCCGACAGGGAAAGAAGAGACCCAGTACTTC. Protein: CASRPTGKEETQYF.

This sequence joins TRBV7-9 and TRBJ1-4; the match to TRBD1 covers 9 bases. The CDR3 covers 15 residues. V lost 0 bases to trimming and J lost 7 bases; unmatched junction nucleotides: 3. The germline gives CDR1 SEHNR, CDR2 FQNEAQ (reference sequence). DNA of the CDR3: TGTGCCAGCAGCTTAGCGGGGACAGGGTTTGAAAAACTGTTTTTT. Translated: CASSLAGTGFEKLFF.

The chain couples TRBV27 to TRBJ2-6; 8 bases agree with TRBD1. Germline values: CDR1 MNHEY, CDR2 SMNVEV (reference sequence). The CDR3 contains 18 residues. V shed 6 bases, J shed 0 bases, and the junction held 10 bases outside the gene matches. CDR3 nucleotide sequence: TGTGCCAGCAGCTCCGAAAGGACAGGGTTCTCTGGGGCCAACGTCCTGACTTTC. Translation: CASSSERTGFSGANVLTF. The whole variable domain, remainder taken from reference TRBV27 and TRBJ2-6, is EAQVTQNPRYLITVTGKKLTVTCSQNMNHEYMSWYRQDPGLGLRQIYYSMNVEVTDKGDVPEGYKVSRKEKRNFPLILESPSPNQTSLYFCASSSERTGFSGANVLTFGAGSRLTVL.

The count of this clone is one. The V and J genes are TRBV19 and TRBJ1-2; 7 positions match TRBD1. CDR1 is LNHDA, CDR2 SQIVND, per germline (reference sequence). The CDR3 sequence is 13 residues long. J gave up 2 bases and V 5 bases, and 2 bases lay outside the gene matches. CDR3 loop: CASSFRGNYGYTF. Written as DNA, the CDR3 is TGTGCCAGTAGTTTCAGGGGGAACTATGGCTACACCTTC.

The chain uses TRBV19 and TRBJ2-1; a weak D match, TRBD1 (5 bases). Germline CDR1 LNHDA, CDR2 SQIVND (reference sequence). The V and J ends lost 3 bases and 8 bases respectively, with 14 bases between them. The CDR3 has 14 amino acids. CDR3 sequence reads: CASSIPGQGYEQFF. The DNA for the CDR3 is TGTGCCAGTAGTATTCCCGGGCAGGGTTATGAGCAGTTCTTC.

This sequence joins TRBV18 and TRBJ1-2; 7 bases map to TRBD1. In germline, CDR1 is KGHSH, CDR2 LQKENI. The CDR3 consists of 14 residues. V shed 3 bases and J 4 bases; nucleotides not matched to a gene: 5. The DNA of the CDR3 is TGTGCCAGCTCACCTTTAACAGGGGTCTATGGCTACACCTTC. Protein product: CASSPLTGVYGYTF.

This rearrangement joins TRBV10-3 to TRBJ2-6; TRBD2 matches 7 bases. The CDR3 runs to 18 residues. The V gene's germline CDR1 is ENHRY and CDR2 SYGVKD. After removal of 2 bases from V and 0 bases from J, the junction contained 7 bases not matched to a gene. Here the CDR3 DNA reads TGTGCCATCAGTGAGAGGGAGGGAGAGGGCTCTGGGGCCAACGTCCTGACTTTC. Its protein product is CAISEREGEGSGANVLTF.